Given below is one TCR beta chain in context. This specimen belongs to a study of blood T cell repertoires in COVID-19. Study-level information: Samples representing acute and convalescent COVID-19 were sourced from the United States, Italy and Spain.

Trimming shortened V by 2 bases and J by 5 bases, and 12 bases separated the two germline ends. Germline loops: CDR1 SGHKS, CDR2 YYEKEE (reference sequence). This CDR3 has 14 amino acids. As originally analysed: Estimated nucleated cell counts came from reference gene primer amplification. The data were produced by immunoSEQ multiplex PCR, yet TCRdb's version contains in-frame clones alone and is incomplete. V and J calls and clone size are those listed in that table; D and trimming were worked out from the DNA. This sample has 180,000 or so clones; about 88% occur once, and the top ten carry over 2%. In terms of age and location, participants ranged from roughly 18 to 95 years and lived in under 30 US areas. Categorization into cohorts depended on clinical history that participants reported.

The sample consisted of PBMCs or T cells enriched from blood (not recorded which). The clonotype originates from a woman between 40 and 55 years old with acute COVID-19. J is TRBJ2-3 and V is TRBV5-5; D gene uncertain. CDR3 bases: TGTGCCAGCAGCTTTTCCAGACCGGGAGATACGCAGTATTTT. Translating gives CASSFSRPGDTQYF.